The 9 T cell receptor beta chains below were found in one sample sequenced in a study of T cells in Graves' hyperthyroidism and ophthalmopathy. From RNA transcripts, TCR beta CDR3 regions were amplified. HTBI primers were used for first-round RT-PCR of the TCR CDR3. From the multiplex PCR reads, TCRdb called clonotypes with MiXCR, one entry per CDR3 protein. The repertoire includes 150,000 or so distinct CDR3 sequences, roughly a fifth of them detected once, and about 70% sits in the top ten. Sequencing used blood. These receptors all come from a woman aged 50 to 65 with Graves' hyperthyroidism that later progressed to Graves' ophthalmopathy.

This clonotype was counted at least ten times. V gene TRBV2 combines with J gene TRBJ1-6; unclear D gene. There are 13 residues in the CDR3. Trimming cost V 6 bases and J 12 bases, with 15 bases left between them. Germline CDR1 is SNHLY and CDR2 is FYNNEI. The chain's CDR3 is CASSQKSGGPLHF. The CDR3 DNA follows: TGTGCCAGCAGCCAAAAATCCGGAGGACCCCTCCACTTT.

This clonotype was seen ten or more times. The genes are TRBV30 and TRBJ2-7, with 13 bases aligning to TRBD2. Unmatched junction bases numbered 3, after V lost 3 bases and J lost 1 base. The CDR3 sequence is 15 residues long. Germline CDR1 and CDR2: GTSNPN and SVGIG (reference sequence). As DNA, the CDR3 is TGTGCCTGGAGCGTGACTAGCGGGAGGTCCTACGAGCAGTACTTC. It translates to CAWSVTSGRSYEQYF.

Many counts were recorded for this clonotype. The rearrangement links TRBV7-9 to TRBJ2-1; weak D call: TRBD2 (7 bases). The CDR3 runs to 14 residues. With 3 bases removed from V and 9 bases from J, the gap between germline ends came to 15 bases. Germline V lookup: CDR1 SEHNR, CDR2 FQNEAQ (reference sequence). The CDR3 here is CASSLSSRGGEQFF. The CDR3 region has the DNA TGTGCCAGCAGCTTGTCTAGTAGGGGGGGTGAGCAGTTCTTC.

In its sample, this clonotype was seen many times. V gene TRBV27 combines with J gene TRBJ2-5; D is perhaps TRBD1 (6 bases). The CDR3 sequence is 14 residues long. The germline V and J ends were trimmed by 4 bases and 4 bases, with 13 bases remaining between them. CDR1 is MNHEY, CDR2 SMNVEV, per germline (reference sequence). CDR3 nucleotide sequence: TGTGCCAGCAGTTCGGACAGTGGCGGAGAGACCCAGTACTTC. It yields the protein CASSSDSGGETQYF.

This clonotype was picked up a small number of times. The chain is built from TRBV6-2 or TRBV6-3 and TRBJ1-6; 10 nucleotides match TRBD1. Trimming took 6 bases from V and 9 from J; bases not matched to a gene: 8. There are 15 residues in the CDR3. Germline V gene lookup returns CDR1 MNHEY and CDR2 SVGEGT. CDR3 coding DNA: TGTGCCAGCAGGTGGAAGGGACAGGGGCTTTCACCCCTCCACTTT. Residues: CASRWKGQGLSPLHF.

There are many counts of this clonotype. The rearrangement joins TRBV2 to TRBJ2-3; the D is unclear. Between the trimmed V and J ends, which lost 3 bases and 2 bases, there was a span of 9 bases. Germline assignment: CDR1 SNHLY and CDR2 FYNNEI. The length of the CDR3 is 14 residues. CDR3 loop: CASSDEWDTDTQYF. CDR3 DNA: TGTGCCAGCAGTGACGAGTGGGACACAGATACGCAGTATTTT.

This clonotype was counted ten times or more. This chain links TRBV5-1 with TRBJ1-1; no clear D. The germline CDR1 and CDR2 sequences are SGHRS and YFSETQ. Trimming shortened V by 1 base and J by 1 base, and 17 bases separated the two germline ends. The CDR3 runs 17 residues. The CDR3 nucleotides are TGCGCCAGCAGCTTGAGTGCGGCAGGAGATTGGAACACTGAAGCTTTCTTT. The encoded protein is CASSLSAAGDWNTEAFF.

The chain joins TRBV28 to TRBJ2-1; 8 bases align to TRBD1. The CDR3 is 18 amino acids. The V and J ends lost 7 bases and 9 bases, in that order; junction bases with no gene match: 23. Per the germline V gene, CDR1 is MDHEN and CDR2 is SYDVKM. The CDR3 reads CASTSYTAPGQEGGEQFF. The CDR3 DNA reads as TGTGCCAGCACCTCCTATACGGCCCCGGGACAGGAGGGCGGTGAGCAGTTCTTC.

This clonotype came up many times. The chain is built from TRBV11-2 and TRBJ2-7; D might be TRBD2 (5 bases). CDR1 SGHAT and CDR2 FQNNGV come from the germline V gene. V was shortened by 5 bases and J by 0 bases, with 11 bases between the two germline ends. The CDR3 covers 14 residues. In nucleotides, the CDR3 is TGTGCCAGCAGCCTTAGCGTCTTCTCCTACGAGCAGTACTTC. Its translation: CASSLSVFSYEQYF.